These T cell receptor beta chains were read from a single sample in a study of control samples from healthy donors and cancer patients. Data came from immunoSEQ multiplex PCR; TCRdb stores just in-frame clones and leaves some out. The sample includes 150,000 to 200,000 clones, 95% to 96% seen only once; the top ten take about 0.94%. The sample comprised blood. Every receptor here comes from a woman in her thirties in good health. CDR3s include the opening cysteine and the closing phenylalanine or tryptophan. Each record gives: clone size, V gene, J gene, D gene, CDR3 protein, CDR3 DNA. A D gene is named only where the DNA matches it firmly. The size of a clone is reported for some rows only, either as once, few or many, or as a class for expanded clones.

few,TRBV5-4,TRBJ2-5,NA,CASSLVGASVATQYF,TGTGCCAGCAGCTTAGTGGGTGCTAGCGTGGCAACCCAGTACTTC
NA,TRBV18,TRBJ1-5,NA,CASSPGPNQPQHF,TGTGCCAGCTCACCGGGCCCCAATCAGCCCCAGCATTTT
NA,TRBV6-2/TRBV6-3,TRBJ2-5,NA,CASSDLQGRSEETQYF,TGTGCCAGCAGTGACTTACAAGGACGATCAGAGGAGACCCAGTACTTC
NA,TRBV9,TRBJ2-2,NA,CASSVATGNTGELFF,TGTGCCAGCAGCGTAGCTACGGGGAACACCGGGGAGCTGTTTTTT
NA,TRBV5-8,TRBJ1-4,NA,CASSLKTEYNEKLFF,TGTGCCAGCAGCTTGAAGACAGAATATAATGAAAAACTGTTTTTT
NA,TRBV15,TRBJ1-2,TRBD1,CATSRQYRDRSSSAYGYTF,TGTGCCACCAGCAGACAATACCGGGACAGATCCAGCAGCGCCTATGGCTACACCTTC
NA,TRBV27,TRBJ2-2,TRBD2,CASSLIFLGGLASTGELFF,TGTGCCAGCAGTCTTATTTTTTTGGGGGGACTAGCGTCCACCGGGGAGCTGTTTTTT
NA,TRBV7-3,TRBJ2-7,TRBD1,CASSAMGDRTYEQYF,TGTGCCAGCAGCGCTATGGGGGACAGGACCTACGAGCAGTACTTC
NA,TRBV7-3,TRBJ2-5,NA,CASSYHPQETQYF,TGTGCCAGCAGCTACCATCCGCAAGAGACCCAGTACTTC
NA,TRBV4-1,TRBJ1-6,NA,CASSQEFVSSYNSPLHF,TGCGCCAGCAGCCAAGAGTTCGTGAGCTCCTATAATTCACCCCTCCACTTT
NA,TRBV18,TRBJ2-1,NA,CASSPPKTPSYNEQFF,TGTGCCAGCTCACCACCGAAAACCCCTTCCTACAATGAGCAGTTCTTC
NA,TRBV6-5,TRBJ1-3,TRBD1,CASTRGAGGGNTIYF,TGTGCCAGCACCCGCGGGGCAGGGGGGGGAAACACCATATATTTT
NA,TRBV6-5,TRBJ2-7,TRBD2,CASSLAGEGYEQYF,TGTGCCAGCAGTCTAGCGGGAGAGGGGTACGAGCAGTACTTC
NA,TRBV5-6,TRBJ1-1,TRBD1,CASSRLRTGENTEAFF,TGTGCCAGCAGCCGGCTTAGGACAGGGGAAAACACTGAAGCTTTCTTT
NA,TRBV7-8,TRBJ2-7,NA,CASSLVRHALKRGYEQYF,TGTGCCAGCAGCTTAGTACGCCACGCTCTAAAAAGGGGCTACGAGCAGTACTTC
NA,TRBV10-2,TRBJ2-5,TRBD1,CASRLGTEETQYF,TGCGCCAGCCGCCTCGGGACAGAAGAGACCCAGTACTTC
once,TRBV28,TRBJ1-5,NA,CASSSPVGLNNQPQHF,TGTGCCAGCAGCTCCCCCGTTGGCCTTAACAATCAGCCCCAGCATTTT
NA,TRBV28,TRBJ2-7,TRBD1,CASSLLLGQIPSYEQYF,TGTGCCAGCAGTTTATTACTGGGACAGATCCCTTCCTACGAGCAGTACTTC
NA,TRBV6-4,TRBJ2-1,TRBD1,CASSDQGESNEQFF,TGTGCCAGCAGTGATCAGGGGGAGTCCAATGAGCAGTTCTTC
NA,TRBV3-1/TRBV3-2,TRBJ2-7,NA,CASSQAGGQYF,TGTGCCAGCAGCCAAGCCGGGGGACAATACTTC
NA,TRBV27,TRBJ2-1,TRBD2,CASMGRGTYNEQFF,TGTGCCAGCATGGGGAGGGGTACCTACAATGAGCAGTTCTTC
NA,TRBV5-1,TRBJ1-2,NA,CASSLEGNNYGYTF,TGCGCCAGCAGCTTGGAAGGGAATAACTATGGCTACACCTTC
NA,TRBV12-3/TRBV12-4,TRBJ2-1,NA,CASRRGAEEQFF,TGTGCCAGCAGAAGGGGAGCTGAGGAGCAGTTCTTC
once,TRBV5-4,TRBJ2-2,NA,CASSMGANTGELFF,TGTGCCAGCAGCATGGGGGCGAACACCGGGGAGCTGTTTTTT
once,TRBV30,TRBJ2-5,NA,CAWSFLETQYF,NA
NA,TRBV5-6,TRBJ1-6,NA,CASSLGGSYNSPLHF,TGTGCCAGCAGCTTGGGGGGGTCCTATAATTCACCCCTCCACTTT
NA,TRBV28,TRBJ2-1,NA,CASSPGGAGTLYNEQFF,TGTGCCAGCAGCCCTGGGGGGGCGGGGACACTCTACAATGAGCAGTTCTTC
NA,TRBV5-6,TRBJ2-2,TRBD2,CASSFFAGVNTGELFF,TGTGCCAGCAGCTTCTTCGCGGGGGTGAACACCGGGGAGCTGTTTTTT
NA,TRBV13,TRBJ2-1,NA,CASSLGGIGSYNEQFF,TGTGCCAGCAGCCTAGGGGGGATAGGCTCCTACAATGAGCAGTTCTTC
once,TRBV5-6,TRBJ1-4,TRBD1,CASSLGQGLNEKLFF,TGTGCCAGCAGCTTGGGACAGGGACTTAATGAAAAACTGTTTTTT
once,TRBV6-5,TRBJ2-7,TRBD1,CASSRTGNSYEQYF,TGTGCCAGCAGTCGGACAGGGAACTCCTACGAGCAGTACTTC
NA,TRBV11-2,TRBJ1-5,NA,CASSLSGNQPQHF,TGTGCCAGCAGCTTATCGGGGAATCAGCCCCAGCATTTT
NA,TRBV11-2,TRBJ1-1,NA,CASSLGGEEAFF,TGTGCCAGCAGCTTAGGGGGGGAGGAAGCTTTCTTT
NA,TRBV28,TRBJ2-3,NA,CATRRGAGADTQYF,TGTGCCACCCGTCGCGGGGCCGGGGCAGATACGCAGTATTTT
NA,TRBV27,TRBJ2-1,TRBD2,CASNSWREGDNEQFF,TGTGCCAGCAACAGTTGGCGGGAGGGCGACAATGAGCAGTTCTTC
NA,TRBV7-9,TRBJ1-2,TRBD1,CASSPQGVGGYTF,TGTGCCAGCAGCCCACAGGGGGTAGGTGGCTACACCTTC
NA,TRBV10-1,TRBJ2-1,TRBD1,CASSETGDYNEQFF,TGCGCCAGCAGTGAGACAGGGGACTACAATGAGCAGTTCTTC
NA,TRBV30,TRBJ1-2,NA,CAWSVPGKVGYTF,TGTGCCTGGAGTGTACCCGGGAAAGTTGGCTACACCTTC
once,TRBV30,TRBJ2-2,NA,CAWSASLNTGELFF,TGTGCCTGGAGTGCCTCACTTAACACCGGGGAGCTGTTTTTT
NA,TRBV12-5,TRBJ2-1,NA,CASGLAGAGLGNEQFF,TGTGCTAGTGGTTTGGCCGGTGCGGGGCTGGGGAATGAGCAGTTCTTC
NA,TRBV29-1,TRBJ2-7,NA,CSVLPGSGFSQYF,TGCAGCGTCCTTCCAGGGAGTGGTTTTTCGCAGTACTTC
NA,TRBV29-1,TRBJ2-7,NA,CSVEFGTAGEQYF,TGCAGCGTTGAATTCGGGACAGCGGGTGAGCAGTACTTC
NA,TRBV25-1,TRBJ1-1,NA,CASSPSNRLNTEAFF,TGTGCCAGCAGCCCCTCGAACAGATTGAACACTGAAGCTTTCTTT
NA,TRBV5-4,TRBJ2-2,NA,CASRSPSVQGPGELFF,TGTGCCAGCAGGTCCCCGTCAGTGCAGGGTCCCGGGGAGCTGTTTTTT
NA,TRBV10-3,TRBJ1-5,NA,CAIKAAGQPQHF,TGTGCCATCAAGGCGGCAGGGCAGCCCCAGCATTTT
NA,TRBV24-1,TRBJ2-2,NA,CATSDFGGAQNTGELFF,TGTGCCACCAGTGATTTCGGAGGGGCGCAGAACACCGGGGAGCTGTTTTTT
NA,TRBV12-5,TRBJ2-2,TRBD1,CASATGQGAGELFF,TGTGCTAGTGCCACGGGACAGGGGGCCGGGGAGCTGTTTTTT
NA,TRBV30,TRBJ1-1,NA,CAWRITGSTEAFF,TGTGCCTGGAGGATTACAGGGAGCACTGAAGCTTTCTTT
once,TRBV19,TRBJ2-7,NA,CASSISRVAKVYEQYF,TGTGCCAGTAGTATCTCCAGGGTCGCTAAGGTCTACGAGCAGTACTTC
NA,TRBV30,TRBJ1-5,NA,CAWSRGGGNQPQHF,TGTGCCTGGAGTCGAGGAGGGGGCAATCAGCCCCAGCATTTT
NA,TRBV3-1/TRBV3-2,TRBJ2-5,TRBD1,CASSQGRDRGNTQYF,TGTGCCAGCAGCCAAGGTCGGGACAGGGGGAATACCCAGTACTTC